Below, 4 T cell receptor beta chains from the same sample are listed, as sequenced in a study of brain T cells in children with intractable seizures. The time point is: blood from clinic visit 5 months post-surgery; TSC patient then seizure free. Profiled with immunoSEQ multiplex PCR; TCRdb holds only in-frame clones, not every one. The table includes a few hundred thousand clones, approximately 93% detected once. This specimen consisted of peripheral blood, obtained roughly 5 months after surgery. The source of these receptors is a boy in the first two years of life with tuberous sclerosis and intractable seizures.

The CDR3 loop is CAWSVRKQGYEQYF. CDR3 DNA: TGTGCCTGGAGTGTTCGAAAACAGGGTTACGAGCAGTACTTC. The chain combines TRBV30 with TRBJ2-7, with TRBD1 as a possible D gene (6 bases). Deletions cut 0 bases from V and 4 bases from J, with 13 bases between. Per the germline V gene, CDR1 is GTSNPN and CDR2 is SVGIG (reference sequence). This CDR3 comprises 14 residues.

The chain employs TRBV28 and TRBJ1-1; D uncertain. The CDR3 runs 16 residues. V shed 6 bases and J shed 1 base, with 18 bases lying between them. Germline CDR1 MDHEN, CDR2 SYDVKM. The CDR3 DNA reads TGTGCCAGCAGCTTCCTTTCGGGTCCGTGGAACACTGAAGCTTTCTTT. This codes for CASSFLSGPWNTEAFF.

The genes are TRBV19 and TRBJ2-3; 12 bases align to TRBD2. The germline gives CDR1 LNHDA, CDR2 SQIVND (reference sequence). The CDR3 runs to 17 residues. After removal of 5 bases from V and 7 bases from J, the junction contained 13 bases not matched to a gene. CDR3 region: CASSRASGGAKPYTQYF. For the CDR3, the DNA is TGTGCCAGTAGTCGCGCTAGCGGGGGGGCTAAGCCCTATACGCAGTATTTT.

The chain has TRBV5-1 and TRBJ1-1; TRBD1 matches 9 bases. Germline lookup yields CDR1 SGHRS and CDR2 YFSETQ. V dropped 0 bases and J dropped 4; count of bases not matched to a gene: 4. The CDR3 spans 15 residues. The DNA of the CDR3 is TGCGCCAGCAGCTTGGGACAGGGGGGAGGCACTGAAGCTTTCTTT. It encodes CASSLGQGGGTEAFF.